The 30 T cell receptor beta chains reported below all come from one sample, sequenced in a study of blood T cell repertoires in COVID-19. The protocol was immunoSEQ multiplex PCR, while the TCRdb copy is restricted to in-frame clones and leaves out a portion. Of 250,000 to 350,000 clones listed, around four fifths are singletons. Sequencing was done on a sample of peripheral blood. These receptors all come from a woman aged 45-65 years with acute or convalescent COVID-19.

The rearrangement uses TRBV12-3 or TRBV12-4 and TRBJ2-1, with TRBD2 as a possible D gene (5 bases). V lost 6 bases, J lost 6 bases, and 9 bases lay in between. The CDR3 is 12 amino acids. The CDR3 sequence is CASSPLGNEQFF. DNA for the CDR3: TGTGCCAGCAGCCCACTAGGCAATGAGCAGTTCTTC.

The CDR3 sequence is CASSQLGRTTNEKLFF. The DNA for the CDR3 is TGCGCCAGCAGCCAATTGGGGCGGACAACTAATGAAAAACTGTTTTTT. The chain combines TRBV4-3 with TRBJ1-4, with TRBD1 as a possible D gene (5 bases). The ends were cut back, 2 bases at V and 0 bases at J, with 10 bases in the middle. The germline V gene encodes CDR1 LGHNA and CDR2 YSLEER. CDR3 size: 16 residues.

The chain carries TRBV4-1 and TRBJ2-1; D may be TRBD1 (5 bases). This CDR3 region has 14 residues. V lost 7 bases and J lost 8, with 18 bases in between. Germline CDR1 and CDR2: MGHRA and YSYEKL. The CDR3 loop reads CASKVHLTTDEQFF. The CDR3 DNA follows: TGCGCCAGCAAAGTTCATCTAACGACAGATGAGCAGTTCTTC.

The V call is TRBV6-8, the J call TRBJ2-7; a weak D match, TRBD1 (6 bases). CDR1 and CDR2 from the germline V gene are MNHGY and SAAAGT. V was cut by 6 bases and J by 0 bases, with 15 bases left in between. There are 15 residues in the CDR3. The DNA of the CDR3 is TGTGCCAGCAGGGACAATACAGGGAGCTCCTACGAGCAGTACGTC. Protein product: CASRDNTGSSYEQYV.

The CDR3 DNA follows: TGTGCCAGCAGCCAAGCCAGGGCTCGGAACACTGAAGCTTTCTTT. Protein product: CASSQARARNTEAFF. The chain has TRBV3-1 (or the pseudogene TRBV3-2) and TRBJ1-1; possible D gene TRBD1, 5 bases. Germline assignment: CDR1 LGHDT and CDR2 YNNKEL (reference sequence). This CDR3 region has 15 residues. V lost 1 base to trimming and J lost 1 base, with 10 bases between them.

V gene TRBV5-4 combines with J gene TRBJ1-1; the match to TRBD1 covers 8 bases. CDR1 SGHNT and CDR2 YYREEE come from the germline V gene (reference sequence). The CDR3 totals 14 residues. V was pared by 5 bases and J by 1 base, with 4 bases of the junction left unmatched. The CDR3: CASRTGQANTEAFF. In DNA form, the CDR3 reads TGTGCCAGCAGGACGGGACAGGCGAACACTGAAGCTTTCTTT.

The rearrangement joins TRBV5-4 to TRBJ1-3, with TRBD1 matching 7 bases. The V gene's germline CDR1 is SGHNT and CDR2 YYREEE (reference sequence). Trimming at V came to 0 bases and at J to 0 bases, leaving 3 bases not matched to a gene. The CDR3 runs to 16 residues. The CDR3 sequence is CASSLGDRLSGNTIYF. CDR3 DNA sequence: TGTGCCAGCAGCTTGGGGGACAGACTCTCTGGAAACACCATATATTTT.

The rearrangement joins TRBV19 to TRBJ1-2; 7 nucleotides agree with TRBD1. Trimming removed 6 bases from V and 7 bases from J; junction bases left unmatched: 8. The CDR3 loop spans 13 amino acids. CDR1 and CDR2 from the germline V gene are LNHDA and SQIVND (reference sequence). The CDR3 here is CASRGDRASGYTF. The CDR3 bases are TGTGCCAGTAGGGGAGACAGGGCCTCTGGCTACACCTTC.

This chain links TRBV2 with TRBJ1-1; maybe TRBD1 (5 bases). The CDR3 runs to 12 residues. Germline-derived CDR1 and CDR2 are SNHLY and FYNNEI. With 4 bases removed from V and 3 bases from J, the gap between germline ends came to 6 bases. The CDR3 loop reads CASSAGDTEAFF. CDR3 in DNA: TGTGCCAGCAGTGCGGGGGACACTGAAGCTTTCTTT.

The chain carries TRBV5-8 and TRBJ1-2; D might be TRBD1 (6 bases). The germline V gene encodes CDR1 SGHTS and CDR2 YDEGEE. V dropped 3 bases and J dropped 7 bases, with 19 bases sitting between them. The CDR3 covers 15 residues. Written as DNA, the CDR3 is TGTGCCAGCAGCTCCTCCCCACTCACCAGGGGTGGCTACACCTTC. Amino acid sequence: CASSSSPLTRGGYTF.

The table lists this clone with a few counts. V gene TRBV6-1 combines with J gene TRBJ1-5, with a tentative D call TRBD1 (6 bases). This CDR3 region has 16 residues. Trimming removed 3 bases from V and 0 bases from J, with 12 bases in between. Looked up from germline, CDR1 is MNHNS and CDR2 is SASEGT. CDR3 residues: CASSDPRQASNQPQHF. For the CDR3, the DNA is TGTGCCAGCAGTGATCCCAGACAGGCTAGCAATCAGCCCCAGCATTTT.

The chain employs TRBV24-1 and TRBJ2-5; possibly TRBD1 for D (6 bases). This CDR3 has 14 residues. With 3 bases removed from V and 7 bases from J, the gap between germline ends came to 14 bases. Per germline, CDR1 KGHDR and CDR2 SFDVKD. The CDR3 reads CATSDPGQPGTQYF. The CDR3, as DNA: TGTGCCACCAGTGATCCCGGACAGCCGGGGACCCAGTACTTC.

The V call is TRBV30, the J call TRBJ2-3, with a weak D call TRBD2 (7 bases). Germline CDR1 reads GTSNPN; CDR2 reads SVGIG (reference sequence). The V gene lost 8 bases and the J gene lost 3 bases, with 27 bases spanning the gap. The CDR3 totals 17 residues. The CDR3 spells CARALPRGAIRTDTQYF. CDR3 nucleotide sequence: TGTGCCCGTGCTCTTCCTCGGGGGGCGATTAGGACAGATACGCAGTATTTT.

The V gene is TRBV5-1, the J gene TRBJ2-5; a weak D match, TRBD1 (6 bases). Between the trimmed V and J ends, which lost 1 base and 3 bases, there was a span of 7 bases. Germline CDR1 and CDR2: SGHRS and YFSETQ. The CDR3 covers 13 residues. The CDR3: CASSLRTEETQYF. For the CDR3, the DNA is TGCGCCAGCAGCTTGAGGACAGAAGAGACCCAGTACTTC.

This chain uses TRBV3-1 (or the pseudogene TRBV3-2) with TRBJ1-3; the D gene is possibly TRBD1 (6 bases). Germline V gives CDR1 LGHDT, CDR2 YNNKEL (reference sequence). Trimming took 9 bases from V and 3 from J, leaving 12 bases between them. The CDR3 is 13 residues long. This CDR3 reads CASRGAGGNTIYF. CDR3 DNA sequence: TGTGCCAGTCGGGGGGCGGGTGGAAACACCATATATTTT.

The rearrangement uses TRBV4-1 and TRBJ1-2; D is uncertain. CDR3 length: 15 amino acids. Germline V lookup: CDR1 MGHRA, CDR2 YSYEKL. V lost 0 bases, J lost 4 bases, and 12 bases lay in between. The CDR3 is CASSQESGLGYGYTF. The CDR3 bases are TGCGCCAGCAGCCAAGAGTCCGGGTTAGGCTATGGCTACACCTTC.

V usage is TRBV5-4 and J usage is TRBJ2-2, with D perhaps TRBD1 (6 bases). The germline V gene encodes CDR1 SGHNT and CDR2 YYREEE (reference sequence). Trimming pared 3 bases from V and 6 bases from J, leaving 15 bases between. The CDR3 spans 15 residues. The CDR3 sequence: CASSSGPGQPGELFF. Written as DNA, the CDR3 is TGTGCCAGCAGCTCAGGTCCGGGACAACCCGGGGAGCTGTTTTTT.

The rearrangement links TRBV25-1 to TRBJ1-4; 8 bases map to TRBD1. The CDR3 has 16 amino acids. Trimming cost V 1 base and J 8 bases; bases outside gene matches: 9. In germline, CDR1 is MGHDK, CDR2 SYGVNS. CDR3 DNA sequence: TGTGCCAGCAGTGAATTGAAGGGGACAGGACGGGAAAAACTGTTTTTT. This codes for CASSELKGTGREKLFF.

The chain carries TRBV4-3 and TRBJ1-3; TRBD1 agrees at 9 bases. Germline V gives CDR1 LGHNA, CDR2 YSLEER. The CDR3 length is 17 residues. The J segment lost 7 bases and the V segment lost 6 bases, leaving 16 bases of the junction unmatched. For the CDR3, the DNA is TGCGCCAGCAGGCCGGGGACAGGGAGACCTAATGGGAACACCATATATTTT. Amino acids: CASRPGTGRPNGNTIYF.

V gene TRBV24-1 combines with J gene TRBJ1-5; the match to TRBD1 covers 7 bases. The germline CDR1 and CDR2 sequences are KGHDR and SFDVKD. V shed 9 bases and J 3 bases; nucleotides not matched to a gene: 4. The CDR3 loop spans 13 amino acids. DNA for the CDR3: TGTGCCACCGCTGGGACAGTCAATCAGCCCCAGCATTTT. It yields the protein CATAGTVNQPQHF.

This rearrangement joins TRBV18 to TRBJ1-4; tentatively, D is TRBD1 (5 bases). The germline CDR1 and CDR2 sequences are KGHSH and LQKENI. The CDR3 spans 16 residues. V lost 3 bases to trimming and J lost 11 bases, with 22 bases between them. CDR3 in amino acids: CASSPGSGSPGGKLFF. In nucleotides, the CDR3 is TGTGCCAGCTCACCGGGATCCGGGTCCCCTGGGGGGAAACTGTTTTTT.

The DNA for the CDR3 is TGTGCCAGCAGCTCTACGGGGAGCGGGAGGCTACGGGAGCAGTACTTC. Translated: CASSSTGSGRLREQYF. The J gene is TRBJ2-7, the V gene TRBV7-9, with TRBD2 identical over 9 bases. Germline V gives CDR1 SEHNR, CDR2 FQNEAQ (reference sequence). The CDR3 runs 16 residues. V lost 4 bases, J lost 7 bases, and 14 bases stayed unmatched.

V usage is TRBV5-1 and J usage is TRBJ2-7; 12 bases map to TRBD1. Germline CDR1 SGHRS, CDR2 YFSETQ. The CDR3 runs to 15 residues. V lost 6 bases and J lost 3; bases outside the gene matches: 7. As DNA, the CDR3 is TGCGCCAGCAACCTAGGGACAGGGGGCGGCTACGAGCAGTACTTC. As protein: CASNLGTGGGYEQYF.

The rearrangement uses TRBV2 and TRBJ2-3, with 7 bases fitting TRBD2. The trim removed 9 bases at V and 3 bases at J, leaving 9 bases unmatched. This CDR3 contains 14 residues. Per the germline V gene, CDR1 is SNHLY and CDR2 is FYNNEI. CDR3 nucleotide sequence: TGTGCCAGTTGGAGGGGAGGGGAGACAGATACGCAGTATTTT. Residues: CASWRGGETDTQYF.

The chain carries TRBV5-4 and TRBJ2-5; 15 nucleotides line up with TRBD2. Losses at the gene ends were 4 bases for V and 1 base for J; bases not matched to a gene: 5. This CDR3 is built from 17 residues. Germline CDR1 is SGHNT and CDR2 is YYREEE (reference sequence). Here the CDR3 reads CASSSGTSGRSQETQYF. CDR3 DNA sequence: TGTGCCAGCAGCAGCGGGACTAGCGGGAGGTCCCAAGAGACCCAGTACTTC.

The gene calls are TRBV7-3 and TRBJ2-1, with D maybe TRBD2 (5 bases). Trimming removed 1 base from V and 0 bases from J, with 19 bases in between. Germline lookup yields CDR1 SGHTA and CDR2 FQGTGA. This CDR3 is built from 19 residues. This CDR3 reads CASSLKGRSGESSYNEQFF. CDR3 in DNA: TGTGCCAGCAGCTTAAAGGGAAGGAGCGGCGAGAGCTCCTACAATGAGCAGTTCTTC.

The chain employs TRBV7-8 and TRBJ2-4, with TRBD2 matching over 11 bases. V lost 5 bases to trimming and J lost 11 bases; unmatched junction nucleotides: 20. The germline V gene encodes CDR1 SGHVS and CDR2 FQNEAQ. The CDR3 runs to 18 residues. In DNA, the CDR3 is TGTGCCAGCAGCCCGCGTTGGACTAGCGGGCCCCACCAGGAGGTTCAGTACTTC. Encoded protein: CASSPRWTSGPHQEVQYF.

The genes are TRBV3-1 (or the pseudogene TRBV3-2) and TRBJ1-3, with D unresolved. Germline-derived CDR1 and CDR2 are LGHDT and YNNKEL (reference sequence). V was pared by 2 bases and J by 5 bases, with 16 bases between. This CDR3 spans 16 amino acids. The CDR3 DNA reads as TGTGCCAGCAGCCAATTGGGAAGCGGTAGACGAAACACCATATATTTT. Its protein product is CASSQLGSGRRNTIYF.

The V gene is TRBV7-2, the J gene TRBJ1-5; no reliable D call. The CDR3 is made up of 14 amino acids. Germline values: CDR1 SGHTA, CDR2 FQGNSA. Trimming took off 1 base at V and 5 bases at J, with 9 bases between the two ends. The CDR3 region has the DNA TGTGCCAGCAGCTTAGAGTCTAGAGATCAGCCCCAGCATTTT. Amino acids: CASSLESRDQPQHF.

The CDR3 DNA reads as TGTGCCAGCAGCACCCGTAGCCTGAACACCGGGGAGCTGTTTTTT. This codes for CASSTRSLNTGELFF. The V gene is TRBV9, the J gene TRBJ2-2; D is ambiguous. CDR1 SGDLS and CDR2 YYNGEE come from the germline V gene. With 4 bases removed from V and 1 base from J, the gap between germline ends came to 11 bases. The CDR3 runs 15 residues.